This T cell receptor beta chain came from a study of blood T cells in healthy people across ages. The CDR3 is made up of 17 amino acids. Worth noting for this clonotype: An end of the junction differs from the germline gene, which may be a read error.

A second roughly 6 to 12 cycle PCR used barcoded and J-beta primers. Tags on each cDNA molecule came from a template-switch adaptor with 12 random nucleotides. At least 3 million CDR3-containing paired-end reads were obtained per sample. TCRdb re-called the 5' RACE reads through MiXCR, storing one row per CDR3 protein. The sample has about 930,000 distinct CDR3 sequences; 25% to 35% are singletons. These data are also associated with another study on T cells of mothers and their children. That study reports: Donors were a few healthy Caucasian mothers and their six children. There were no persistent microchimeric T cell clones detected.

V usage is TRBV12-3 or TRBV12-4 and J usage is TRBJ2-3; the D is unclear. Sequenced material: blood. The TCR was taken from a middle-aged woman in good health. Here the CDR3 reads CASSLPVGWATTDMQYF. The CDR3 region has the DNA TGTGCCAGCAGTTTGCCAGTCGGCTGGGCAACAACAGATATGCAGTATTTT.